This T cell receptor beta chain emerged from a study of CD8 T cells in Susac syndrome. V shed 2 bases, J shed 3 bases, and the junction held 11 bases outside the gene matches. The V gene's germline CDR1 is DFQATT and CDR2 SNEGSKA (reference sequence). This CDR3 spans 18 amino acids. RNA in amounts of roughly 0.5 to 1 ug was reverse transcribed with random hexamers. TCRdb recomputed calls from the immunoSEQ multiplex PCR reads with MiXCR, one row per CDR3 protein. The top ten hold about 0.15% of the sample, which has approximately 190,000 distinct CDR3 sequences, approximately 95% seen once. Sequencing of TCR beta was carried out in blood CD8+ and CD4+ T cells. The CD8+ and CD4+ T cells were negatively isolated, with the TEMRA cells enriched by FACS.

The chain has TRBV20-1 and TRBJ2-3; TRBD2 matches 13 bases. The sequenced sample was CD8+ T cells from PBMCs. This clonotype originated in a human donor with Susac syndrome. The CDR3: CSARSPFQTSGGTDTQYF. For the CDR3, the DNA is TGCAGTGCTAGATCCCCCTTCCAGACTAGCGGGGGGACAGATACGCAGTATTTT.